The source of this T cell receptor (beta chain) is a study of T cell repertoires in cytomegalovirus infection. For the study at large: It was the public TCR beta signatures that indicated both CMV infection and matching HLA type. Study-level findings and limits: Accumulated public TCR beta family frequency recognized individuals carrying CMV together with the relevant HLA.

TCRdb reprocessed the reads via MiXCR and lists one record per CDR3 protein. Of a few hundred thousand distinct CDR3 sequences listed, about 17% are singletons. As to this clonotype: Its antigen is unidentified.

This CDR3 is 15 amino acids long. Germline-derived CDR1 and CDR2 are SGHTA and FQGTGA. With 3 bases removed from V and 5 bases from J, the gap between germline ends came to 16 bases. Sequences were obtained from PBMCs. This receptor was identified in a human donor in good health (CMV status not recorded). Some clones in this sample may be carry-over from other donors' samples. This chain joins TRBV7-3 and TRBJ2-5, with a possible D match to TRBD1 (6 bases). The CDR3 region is CASSFGAGQGETQYF. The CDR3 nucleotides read TGTGCCAGCAGCTTCGGGGCAGGCCAGGGGGAGACCCAGTACTTC.